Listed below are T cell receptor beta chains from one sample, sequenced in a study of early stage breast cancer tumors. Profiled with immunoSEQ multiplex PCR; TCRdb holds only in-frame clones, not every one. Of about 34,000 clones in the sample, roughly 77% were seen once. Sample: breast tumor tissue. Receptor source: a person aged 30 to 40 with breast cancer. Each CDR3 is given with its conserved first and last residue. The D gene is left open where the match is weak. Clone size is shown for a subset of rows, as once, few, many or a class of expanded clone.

CDR3aa: CAWSPRGSEAFF
CDR3nt: TGTGCCTGGAGCCCCCGGGGGAGTGAAGCTTTCTTT
v_gene: TRBV30
j_gene: TRBJ1-1
abundance: few
d_gene: -

CDR3aa: CASSPRTGTGDEQYF
CDR3nt: TGCGCCAGCAGCCCACGGACCGGGACAGGGGACGAGCAGTACTTC
v_gene: TRBV4-3
j_gene: TRBJ2-7
abundance: -
d_gene: TRBD1

CDR3aa: CASSLRGSSGDTQYF
CDR3nt: TGTGCCAGCAGCTTGCGCGGGAGTTCTGGAGATACGCAGTATTTT
v_gene: TRBV7-3
j_gene: TRBJ2-3
abundance: -
d_gene: TRBD2

CDR3aa: CASSMSFLAGAPDTQYF
CDR3nt: TGTGCCAGTAGTATGTCCTTTTTAGCGGGAGCTCCAGATACGCAGTATTTT
v_gene: TRBV19
j_gene: TRBJ2-3
abundance: -
d_gene: TRBD2

CDR3aa: CASSLGSGTSNTGELFF
CDR3nt: TGTGCCAGTAGTTTGGGTAGCGGGACCTCGAACACCGGGGAGCTGTTTTTT
v_gene: TRBV19
j_gene: TRBJ2-2
abundance: -
d_gene: TRBD2

CDR3aa: CASSLESGRADEQYF
CDR3nt: TGCGCCAGCAGCTTGGAATCGGGCAGGGCGGACGAGCAGTACTTC
v_gene: TRBV5-1
j_gene: TRBJ2-7
abundance: -
d_gene: -

CDR3aa: CAISLADQETQYF
CDR3nt: TGTGCCATCAGTCTAGCGGACCAAGAGACCCAGTACTTC
v_gene: TRBV10-3
j_gene: TRBJ2-5
abundance: -
d_gene: TRBD2

CDR3aa: CASSLVGGHFNTEAFF
CDR3nt: TGTGCCAGCAGCTTAGTGGGGGGACATTTTAACACTGAAGCTTTCTTT
v_gene: TRBV7-8
j_gene: TRBJ1-1
abundance: -
d_gene: -

CDR3aa: CASKGGAWGETQYF
CDR3nt: TGTGCCAGTAAGGGAGGGGCATGGGGAGAGACCCAGTACTTC
v_gene: TRBV19
j_gene: TRBJ2-5
abundance: -
d_gene: TRBD2

CDR3aa: CASSLLSGIGYF
CDR3nt: TGTGCCAGCAGCTTACTTAGCGGGATTGGGTACTTC
v_gene: TRBV7-2
j_gene: TRBJ2-7
abundance: -
d_gene: TRBD2

CDR3aa: CASSYLVSVHEQYF
CDR3nt: TGTGCCAGCAGTTACCTAGTTTCTGTGCACGAGCAGTACTTC
v_gene: TRBV6-5
j_gene: TRBJ2-7
abundance: -
d_gene: -

CDR3aa: CASSLQGQGGNEQFF
CDR3nt: TGCGCCAGCAGCTTGCAGGGACAAGGGGGCAATGAGCAGTTCTTC
v_gene: TRBV5-1
j_gene: TRBJ2-1
abundance: -
d_gene: -

CDR3aa: CASSFGGTDYGYTF
CDR3nt: TGTGCCAGCAGCTTCGGGGGAACGGACTATGGCTACACCTTC
v_gene: TRBV6-6
j_gene: TRBJ1-2
abundance: -
d_gene: -

CDR3aa: CASSLRLGQGDGYTF
CDR3nt: TGCGCCAGCAGCTTGCGGTTAGGACAGGGGGACGGCTACACCTTC
v_gene: TRBV5-1
j_gene: TRBJ1-2
abundance: once
d_gene: TRBD1

CDR3aa: CASSNQTEAGETQYF
CDR3nt: TGTGCCAGCAGTAACCAGACGGAAGCCGGGGAGACCCAGTACTTC
v_gene: TRBV25-1
j_gene: TRBJ2-5
abundance: -
d_gene: -

CDR3aa: CASSLGRGALDTGELFF
CDR3nt: TGTGCCAGCAGCTTAGGCCGGGGTGCCTTGGACACCGGGGAGCTGTTTTTT
v_gene: TRBV13
j_gene: TRBJ2-2
abundance: -
d_gene: -

CDR3aa: CASSVASIMGGRYNEQFF
CDR3nt: TGTGCCAGCAGCGTAGCTTCTATCATGGGGGGAAGGTACAATGAGCAGTTCTTC
v_gene: TRBV9
j_gene: TRBJ2-1
abundance: -
d_gene: -

CDR3aa: CASSNTFGRADPYEQYF
CDR3nt: TGTGCCAGCAGCAATACCTTCGGGAGGGCCGACCCCTACGAGCAGTACTTC
v_gene: TRBV13
j_gene: TRBJ2-7
abundance: -
d_gene: TRBD2

CDR3aa: CAWSQDGGYTF
CDR3nt: TGTGCCTGGAGTCAGGACGGAGGCTACACCTTC
v_gene: TRBV30
j_gene: TRBJ1-2
abundance: -
d_gene: -

CDR3aa: CASSLSLGSFTDTQYF
CDR3nt: TGTGCCAGCAGTTTAAGTCTTGGGAGTTTCACAGATACGCAGTATTTT
v_gene: TRBV27
j_gene: TRBJ2-3
abundance: few
d_gene: -

CDR3aa: CASGRTGTGYGYTF
CDR3nt: TGCGCCAGCGGGAGGACCGGGACAGGCTATGGCTACACCTTC
v_gene: TRBV5-1
j_gene: TRBJ1-2
abundance: -
d_gene: TRBD1

CDR3aa: CAVEGLTETQYF
CDR3nt: TGTGCCGTCGAGGGCCTAACGGAGACCCAGTACTTC
v_gene: TRBV25-1
j_gene: TRBJ2-5
abundance: -
d_gene: -

CDR3aa: CASSRFLGGGYGYTF
CDR3nt: TGTGCCAGCAGCCGATTTTTAGGGGGCGGGTATGGCTACACCTTC
v_gene: TRBV6-5
j_gene: TRBJ1-2
abundance: -
d_gene: TRBD1

CDR3aa: CASSQDMRTIVGESGELFF
CDR3nt: TGTGCCAGCAGCCAAGATATGAGGACAATTGTAGGGGAATCCGGGGAGCTGTTTTTT
v_gene: TRBV4-2
j_gene: TRBJ2-2
abundance: -
d_gene: -

CDR3aa: CASSQDMGSRGTQYF
CDR3nt: TGTGCCAGCAGCCAAGATATGGGTTCTAGGGGAACCCAGTACTTC
v_gene: TRBV14
j_gene: TRBJ2-5
abundance: -
d_gene: -

CDR3aa: CASSFTNYGYTF
CDR3nt: TGTGCCAGCAGCTTCACTAACTATGGCTACACCTTC
v_gene: TRBV5-6
j_gene: TRBJ1-2
abundance: -
d_gene: -

CDR3aa: CALRASTEQYF
CDR3nt: TGTGCCTTGAGGGCTTCTACCGAGCAGTACTTC
v_gene: TRBV30
j_gene: TRBJ2-7
abundance: -
d_gene: -

CDR3aa: CASSFSLPTNEKLFF
CDR3nt: TGCGCCAGCAGCTTTTCGTTACCAACTAATGAAAAACTGTTTTTT
v_gene: TRBV5-1
j_gene: TRBJ1-4
abundance: -
d_gene: -